This T cell receptor (beta chain) was found in a study of blood T cell repertoires in COVID-19. Across the whole study: The United States, Italy and Spain supplied acute and convalescent COVID-19 samples. PBMCs, B-cell-depleted T cells, or T cells provided the cDNA or gDNA that made up the material.

Assay used: immunoSEQ multiplex PCR; TCRdb lists only in-frame clones, some missing. There are 150,000 to 250,000 clones in the sample; around 82% occur only once, and roughly 6.9% lies in the top ten. Recovered participants had two consecutive negative NP/OP PCR tests, healthcare professional clearance, or symptom resolution. The clonotype comes from a man aged 35 to 55 who had recovered from COVID-19. The sample consisted of PBMCs or T cells enriched from blood (not recorded which).

CDR3 residues: CASSLGTPTGELFF. The CDR3 coding sequence is TGTGCCAGCAGCTTAGGGACACCCACCGGGGAGCTGTTTTTT. The chain is built from TRBV7-3 and TRBJ2-2, with D possibly matching TRBD1 (6 bases). The germline V gene has CDR1 SGHTA and CDR2 FQGTGA. There are 14 residues in the CDR3. V lost 2 bases to trimming and J lost 4 bases, with 8 bases between them.